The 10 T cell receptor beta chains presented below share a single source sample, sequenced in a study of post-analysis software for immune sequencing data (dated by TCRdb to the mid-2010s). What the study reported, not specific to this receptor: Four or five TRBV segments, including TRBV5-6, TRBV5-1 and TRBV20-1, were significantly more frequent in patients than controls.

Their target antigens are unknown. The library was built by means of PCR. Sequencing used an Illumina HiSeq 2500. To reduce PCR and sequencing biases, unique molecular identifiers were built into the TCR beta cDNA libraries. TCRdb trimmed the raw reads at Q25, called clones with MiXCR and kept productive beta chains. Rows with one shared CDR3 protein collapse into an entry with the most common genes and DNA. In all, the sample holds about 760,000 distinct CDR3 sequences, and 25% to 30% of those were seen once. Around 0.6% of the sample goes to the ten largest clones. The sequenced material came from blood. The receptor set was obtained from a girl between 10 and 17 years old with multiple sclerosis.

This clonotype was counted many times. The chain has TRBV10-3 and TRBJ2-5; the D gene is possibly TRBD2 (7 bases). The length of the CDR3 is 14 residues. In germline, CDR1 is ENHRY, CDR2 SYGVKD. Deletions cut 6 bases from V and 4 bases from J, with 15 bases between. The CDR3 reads CAISHGLGGETQYF. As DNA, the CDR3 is TGTGCCATCAGCCACGGACTAGGGGGAGAGACCCAGTACTTC.

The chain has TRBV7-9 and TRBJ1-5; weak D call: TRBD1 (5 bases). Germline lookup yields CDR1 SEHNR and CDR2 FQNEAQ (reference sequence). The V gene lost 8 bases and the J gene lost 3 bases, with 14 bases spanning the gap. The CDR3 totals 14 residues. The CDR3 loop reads CASSPGHNNQPQHF. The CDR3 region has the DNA TGTGCCAGCTCCCCGGGGCACAACAATCAGCCCCAGCATTTT.

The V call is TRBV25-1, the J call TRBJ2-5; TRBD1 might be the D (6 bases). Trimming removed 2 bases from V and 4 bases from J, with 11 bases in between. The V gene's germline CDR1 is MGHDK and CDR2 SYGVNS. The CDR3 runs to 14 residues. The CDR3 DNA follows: TGTGCCAGCAGTGAAAATACAGGGCCAGAGACCCAGTACTTC. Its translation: CASSENTGPETQYF.

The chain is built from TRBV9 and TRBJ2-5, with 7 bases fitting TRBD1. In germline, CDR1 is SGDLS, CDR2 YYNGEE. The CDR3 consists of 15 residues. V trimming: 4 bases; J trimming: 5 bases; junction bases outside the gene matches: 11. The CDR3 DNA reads TGTGCCAGCAGCTCTCGACAGGGTGTTAGGGAGACCCAGTACTTC. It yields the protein CASSSRQGVRETQYF.

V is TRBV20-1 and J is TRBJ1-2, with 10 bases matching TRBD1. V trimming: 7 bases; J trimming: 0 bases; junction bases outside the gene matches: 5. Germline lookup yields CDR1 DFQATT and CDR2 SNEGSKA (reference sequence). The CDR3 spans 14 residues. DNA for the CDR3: TGCAGTGTGACAGGGGGCGCGGCTAACTATGGCTACACCTTC. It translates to CSVTGGAANYGYTF.

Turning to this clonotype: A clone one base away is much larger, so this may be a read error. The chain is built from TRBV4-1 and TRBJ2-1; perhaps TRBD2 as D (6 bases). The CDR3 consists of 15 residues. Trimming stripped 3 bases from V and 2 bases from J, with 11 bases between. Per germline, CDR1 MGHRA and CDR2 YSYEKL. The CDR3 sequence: CASSQGGAAYNEQFF. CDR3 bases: TGCGCCAGCAGCCAGGGCGGGGCAGCCTACAATGAGCAGTTCTTC.

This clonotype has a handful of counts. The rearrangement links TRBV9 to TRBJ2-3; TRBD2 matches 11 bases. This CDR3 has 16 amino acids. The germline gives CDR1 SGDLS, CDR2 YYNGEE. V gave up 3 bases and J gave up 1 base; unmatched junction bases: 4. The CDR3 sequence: CASSAPTSGGTDTQYF. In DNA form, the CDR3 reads TGTGCCAGCAGCGCCCCGACTAGCGGGGGCACAGATACGCAGTATTTT. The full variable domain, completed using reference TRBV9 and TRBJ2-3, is DSGVTQTPKHLITATGQRVTLRCSPRSGDLSVYWYQQSLDQGLQFLIQYYNGEERAKGNILERFSAQQFPDLHSELNLSSLELGDSALYFCASSAPTSGGTDTQYFGPGTRLTVL.

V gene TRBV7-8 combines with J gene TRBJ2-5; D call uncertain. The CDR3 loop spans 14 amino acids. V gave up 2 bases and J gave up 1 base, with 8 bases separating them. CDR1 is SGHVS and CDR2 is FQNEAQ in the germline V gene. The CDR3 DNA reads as TGTGCCAGCAGCTTAATCGGCATCCAAGAGACCCAGTACTTC. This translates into CASSLIGIQETQYF.

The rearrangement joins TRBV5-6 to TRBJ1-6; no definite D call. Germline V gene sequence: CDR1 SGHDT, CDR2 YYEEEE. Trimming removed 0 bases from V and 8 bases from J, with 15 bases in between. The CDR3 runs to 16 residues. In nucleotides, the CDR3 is TGTGCCAGCAGCTTGGAGCTCGGCAGAGATCATTCACCCCTCCACTTT. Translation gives CASSLELGRDHSPLHF.

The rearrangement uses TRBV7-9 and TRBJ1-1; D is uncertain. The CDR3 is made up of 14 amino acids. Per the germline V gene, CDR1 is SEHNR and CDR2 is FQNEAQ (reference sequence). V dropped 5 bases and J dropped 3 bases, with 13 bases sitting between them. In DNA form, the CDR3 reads TGTGCCAGCAGCCACCCACCGGATGACACTGAAGCTTTCTTT. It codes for CASSHPPDDTEAFF.